Below, 14 T cell receptor beta chains from the same sample are listed, as sequenced in a study of vaccination and CD4 T cells after COVID-19. This sample's treatment: approximately nine-day PBMC culture with coronavirus spike peptide pools or control peptides (ViraFEST assay). Prior to the COVID-19 pandemic (2011-2018), the unexposed donor's CD4+ T cells were collected. Sequence data for DNA of cultured CD4+ T cells were generated by the Oncomine TCR Beta short-read assay. Each CDR3 protein gets one entry after TCRdb re-called the PCR reads with MiXCR. The table records 4,000 to 5,000 distinct CDR3 sequences, roughly 60% of them present only once. Their target antigens are unknown. The specimen sequenced was CD4+ T cells from blood, cultured in vitro. The origin of the receptors is a human donor in good health.

The rearrangement uses TRBV29-1 and TRBJ1-2; the D is unclear. There are 13 residues in the CDR3. The germline gives CDR1 SQVTM, CDR2 ANQGSEA. Trimming cost V 4 bases and J 0 bases, with 9 bases left between them. The CDR3 region is CSVGGHPNYGYTF. The CDR3 region has the DNA TGCAGCGTTGGAGGGCATCCTAACTATGGCTACACCTTC.

The chain couples TRBV7-9 to TRBJ2-2; 8 bases are a match to TRBD1. The CDR3 has 14 amino acids. From germline, CDR1 is SEHNR and CDR2 FQNEAQ (reference sequence). V shed 5 bases and J 6 bases; nucleotides not matched to a gene: 5. The CDR3 coding sequence is TGTGCCAGCAGCCCGGACAGGGCCTCCGGGGAGCTGTTTTTT. Translating it yields CASSPDRASGELFF.

The chain couples TRBV2 to TRBJ2-2; D not resolved. The germline CDR1 and CDR2 sequences are SNHLY and FYNNEI. The germline V and J ends were trimmed by 1 base and 3 bases, with 3 bases remaining between them. There are 13 residues in the CDR3. CDR3 residues: CASSEVDTGELFF. CDR3 sequence (DNA): TGTGCCAGCAGTGAAGTTGACACCGGGGAGCTGTTTTTT.

The rearrangement uses TRBV30 and TRBJ2-7; TRBD2 might be the D (5 bases). V was shortened by 2 bases and J by 4 bases, with 9 bases between the two germline ends. This CDR3 is 12 amino acids long. Germline V gene sequence: CDR1 GTSNPN, CDR2 SVGIG (reference sequence). The CDR3 region is CAWSPDSYEQYF. CDR3 nucleotides: TGTGCCTGGAGTCCGGACTCTTACGAGCAGTACTTC.

The rearrangement links TRBV23-1 to TRBJ2-5; D is ambiguous. TRBV23-1 is noted as an ORF with a role that remains uncertain. The CDR3 consists of 15 residues. Trimming shortened V by 7 bases and J by 1 base, and 16 bases separated the two germline ends. The CDR3 DNA is TGCGCCAGCACACCTCGATGGGGTCCCCAAGAGACCCAGTACTTC. It encodes CASTPRWGPQETQYF.

This chain uses TRBV5-1 with TRBJ1-6; perhaps TRBD1 as D (6 bases). Trimming pared 6 bases from V and 6 bases from J, leaving 16 bases between. This CDR3 has 15 residues. Germline V gene lookup returns CDR1 SGHRS and CDR2 YFSETQ. CDR3 in amino acids: CASTRGGSGNSPLHF. The CDR3 DNA is TGCGCCAGCACCAGAGGGGGTTCGGGTAATTCACCCCTCCACTTT.

This chain uses TRBV6-1 with TRBJ1-6; TRBD1 is a possible D gene (6 bases). The V and J ends lost 6 bases and 7 bases respectively, with 16 bases between them. CDR1 and CDR2 (germline): MNHNS, SASEGT. The length of the CDR3 is 15 residues. CDR3 DNA sequence: TGTGCCAGCAGACTACCCGGGACACAGAATTCACCCCTCCACTTT. Protein product: CASRLPGTQNSPLHF.

The rearrangement links TRBV7-8 to TRBJ1-2; D might be TRBD1 (6 bases). The CDR3 has 12 amino acids. Trimming shortened V by 0 bases and J by 12 bases, and 11 bases separated the two germline ends. The germline gives CDR1 SGHVS, CDR2 FQNEAQ. CDR3 bases: TGTGCCAGCAGCTTAGCCCCAGGGACAAACACCTTC. Its translation: CASSLAPGTNTF.

CDR3 coding DNA: TGTGCCAGCAGCCTCATGCCCCAACTCGGCAACGAGCAGTACTTC. This sequence encodes CASSLMPQLGNEQYF. The genes are TRBV7-6 and TRBJ2-7; no firm D call. Germline V gives CDR1 SGHVS, CDR2 FNYEAQ. V was cut by 5 bases and J by 5 bases, with 19 bases left in between. This CDR3 is 15 amino acids long.

The chain is built from TRBV29-1 and TRBJ2-2; D not certain. CDR1 and CDR2 (germline): SQVTM, ANQGSEA. The V gene lost 4 bases and the J gene lost 3 bases, with 6 bases spanning the gap. The CDR3 runs 12 residues. CDR3 in DNA: TGCAGCGTTGCGGATTACACCGGGGAGCTGTTTTTT. Its protein product is CSVADYTGELFF.

The chain employs TRBV5-1 and TRBJ2-1; D remains ambiguous. V was cut by 2 bases and J by 6 bases, with 9 bases left in between. Germline V gene data show CDR1 as SGHRS and CDR2 as YFSETQ. The CDR3 totals 13 residues. This chain's CDR3 is CASSLATANEQFF. The CDR3 DNA reads TGCGCCAGCAGCTTAGCCACGGCCAATGAGCAGTTCTTC.

This clonotype came up a few times. The chain joins TRBV6-1 to TRBJ1-5; D gene unclear. Germline CDR1 is MNHNS and CDR2 is SASEGT. CDR3 length: 16 amino acids. Trimming cost V 4 bases and J 2 bases, with 15 bases left between them. The CDR3 sequence is CASSGAQKGGNQPQHF. CDR3 in DNA: TGTGCCAGCAGTGGAGCCCAGAAGGGCGGCAATCAGCCCCAGCATTTT.

This chain joins TRBV2 and TRBJ1-2, with D perhaps TRBD1 (6 bases). This CDR3 is 14 amino acids long. The V and J ends lost 6 bases and 4 bases respectively, with 15 bases between them. Germline CDR1 and CDR2: SNHLY and FYNNEI. The CDR3 here is CASRLQGPSYGYTF. CDR3 nucleotide sequence: TGTGCCAGCAGGTTACAGGGACCATCCTATGGCTACACCTTC.

CDR3 sequence (DNA): TGCAGTCTGGGGTTACGGGTCGGGGAGACCCAGTACTTC. Residues: CSLGLRVGETQYF. The V call is TRBV20-1, the J call TRBJ2-5; unclear D gene. CDR3 length: 13 amino acids. CDR1 is DFQATT and CDR2 is SNEGSKA in the germline V gene (reference sequence). V lost 8 bases to trimming and J lost 5 bases, with 18 bases between them.